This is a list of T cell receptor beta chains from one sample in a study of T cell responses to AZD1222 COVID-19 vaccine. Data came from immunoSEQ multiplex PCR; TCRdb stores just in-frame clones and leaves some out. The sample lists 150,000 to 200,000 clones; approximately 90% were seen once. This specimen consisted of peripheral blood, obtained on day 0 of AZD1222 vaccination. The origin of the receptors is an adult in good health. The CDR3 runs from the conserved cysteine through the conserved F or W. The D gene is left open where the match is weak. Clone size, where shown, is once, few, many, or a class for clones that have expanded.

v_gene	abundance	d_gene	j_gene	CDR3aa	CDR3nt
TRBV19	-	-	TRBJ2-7	CASSITISLEQYF	TGTGCCAGTAGTATAACCATTAGTCTCGAGCAGTACTTC
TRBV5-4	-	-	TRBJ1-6	CASSGTTGNSPLHF	TGTGCCAGCAGCGGGACCACGGGTAATTCACCCCTCCACTTT
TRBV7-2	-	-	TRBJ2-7	CASSLSFGLSYEQYF	TGTGCCAGCAGCTTAAGTTTCGGCCTCTCCTACGAGCAGTACTTC
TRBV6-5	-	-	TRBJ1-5	CASRPGGSQPQHF	TGTGCCAGCCGACCGGGAGGGTCTCAGCCCCAGCATTTT
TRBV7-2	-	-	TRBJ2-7	CASSLAGGLSSYEQYF	TGTGCCAGCAGCTTAGCGGGGGGCCTTAGCTCCTACGAGCAGTACTTC
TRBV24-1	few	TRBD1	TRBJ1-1	CATSDPWTGEGAFF	TGTGCCACCAGTGATCCTTGGACAGGGGAAGGAGCTTTCTTT
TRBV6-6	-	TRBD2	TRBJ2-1	CASSPLRTSGGYNEQFF	TGTGCCAGCAGTCCCCTCCGAACTAGCGGGGGGTACAATGAGCAGTTCTTC
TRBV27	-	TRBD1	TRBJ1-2	CASRGTGGTLGYTF	TGTGCCAGCAGGGGGACAGGGGGAACCCTTGGCTACACCTTC
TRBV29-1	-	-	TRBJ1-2	CSVAPTATWDGYTF	TGCAGCGTTGCCCCGACGGCCACTTGGGATGGCTACACCTTC
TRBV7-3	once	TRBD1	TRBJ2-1	CASSPRGQGYNEQFF	TGTGCCAGCAGCCCCAGGGGACAGGGTTACAATGAGCAGTTCTTC
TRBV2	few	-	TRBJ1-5	CAIRTDSNQPQHF	TGTGCCATCCGGACAGATAGCAATCAGCCCCAGCATTTT
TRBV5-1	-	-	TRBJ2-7	CASSLVAGAPYEQYF	TGCGCCAGCAGCTTGGTGGCGGGGGCCCCCTACGAGCAGTACTTC
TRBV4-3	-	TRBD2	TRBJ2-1	CASSQAETSGHPSEQFF	TGCGCCAGCAGCCAAGCGGAGACTAGCGGGCACCCCAGTGAGCAGTTCTTC
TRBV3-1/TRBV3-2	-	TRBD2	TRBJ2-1	CASSQGVAGGLAHEQFF	TGTGCCAGCAGCCAAGGAGTAGCGGGGGGCCTCGCCCATGAGCAGTTCTTC
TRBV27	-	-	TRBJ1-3	CATIRPAFQNTIYF	TGTGCCACCATACGCCCGGCGTTCCAGAACACCATATATTTT
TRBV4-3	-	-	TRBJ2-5	CASSLHRAETQYF	TGCGCCAGCAGCCTCCACAGGGCGGAGACCCAGTACTTC
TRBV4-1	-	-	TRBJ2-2	CASSQGPGTTGELFF	TGCGCCAGCAGCCAAGGCCCGGGGACCACCGGGGAGCTGTTTTTT
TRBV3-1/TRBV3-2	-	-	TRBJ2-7	CASSPNSGSYEQYF	TGTGCCAGCAGCCCCAACAGCGGGTCCTACGAGCAGTACTTC
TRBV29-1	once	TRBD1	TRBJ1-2	CSAWTGTNYGYTF	TGCAGCGCGTGGACAGGGACAAACTATGGCTACACCTTC
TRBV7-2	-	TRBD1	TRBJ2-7	CASSFHSGQGMPPYEQYF	TGTGCCAGCAGTTTTCACTCCGGACAGGGGATGCCGCCCTACGAGCAGTACTTC
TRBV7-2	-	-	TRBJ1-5	CASSRQDNQPQHF	TGTGCCAGCAGCCGACAGGACAATCAGCCCCAGCATTTT
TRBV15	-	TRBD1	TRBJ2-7	CATSRDPTGGADEQYF	TGTGCCACCAGCAGAGACCCGACAGGGGGCGCCGACGAGCAGTACTTC
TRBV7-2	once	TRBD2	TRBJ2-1	CASSAGLAGRDEQFF	TGTGCCAGCAGCGCGGGACTAGCGGGAAGGGATGAGCAGTTCTTC